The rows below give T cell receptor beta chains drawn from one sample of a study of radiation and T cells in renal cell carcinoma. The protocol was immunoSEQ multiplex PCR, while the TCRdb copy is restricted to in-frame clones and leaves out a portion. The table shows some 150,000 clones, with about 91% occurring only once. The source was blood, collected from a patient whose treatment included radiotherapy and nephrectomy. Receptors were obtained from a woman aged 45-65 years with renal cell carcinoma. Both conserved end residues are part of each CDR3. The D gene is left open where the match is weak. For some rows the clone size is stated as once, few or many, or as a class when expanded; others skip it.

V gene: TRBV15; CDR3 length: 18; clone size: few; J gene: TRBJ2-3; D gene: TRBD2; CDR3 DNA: TGTGCCACCAGCAGAGATGGCGGGGGGGCCGCTTTCTTGGAGACGCAGTATTTT; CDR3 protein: CATSRDGGGAAFLETQYF
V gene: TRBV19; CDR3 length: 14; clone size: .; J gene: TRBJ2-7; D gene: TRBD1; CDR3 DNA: TGTGCCAGTAGCCCACCGGGACAGCCCTACGAGCAGTACTTC; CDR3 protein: CASSPPGQPYEQYF
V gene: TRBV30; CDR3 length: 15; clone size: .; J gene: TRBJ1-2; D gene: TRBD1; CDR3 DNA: TGTGCCTGGAGTAGGGACAGGGGTTTTATCTATGGCTACACCTTC; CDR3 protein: CAWSRDRGFIYGYTF
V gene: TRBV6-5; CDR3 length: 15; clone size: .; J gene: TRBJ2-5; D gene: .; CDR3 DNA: TGTGCCAGCGTCCAACGATGGTCAGTCCAAGAGACCCAGTACTTC; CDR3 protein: CASVQRWSVQETQYF
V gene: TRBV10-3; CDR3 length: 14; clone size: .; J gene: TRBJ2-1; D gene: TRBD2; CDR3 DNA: TGTGCCATCATGACTAGCGGGGGGAAGTATGAGCAGTTCTTC; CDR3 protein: CAIMTSGGKYEQFF
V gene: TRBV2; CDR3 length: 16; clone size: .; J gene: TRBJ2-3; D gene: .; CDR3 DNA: TGTGCCAGCAGTGAAGGAGGTTTACGGGGCACAGATACGCAGTATTTT; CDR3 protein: CASSEGGLRGTDTQYF
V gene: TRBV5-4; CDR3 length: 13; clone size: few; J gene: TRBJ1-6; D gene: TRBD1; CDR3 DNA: TGTGCCAGCAGCCGGGGACAGAATTCACCCCTCCACTTT; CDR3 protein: CASSRGQNSPLHF
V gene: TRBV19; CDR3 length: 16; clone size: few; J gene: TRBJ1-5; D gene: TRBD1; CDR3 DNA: TGTGCCAGTAGTCCCCGGGGACAGCTTAGCAATCAGCCCCAGCATTTT; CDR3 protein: CASSPRGQLSNQPQHF
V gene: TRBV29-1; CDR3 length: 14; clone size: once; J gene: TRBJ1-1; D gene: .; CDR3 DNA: TGCAGCGTCCTAACTTCGGGGAAGGGGACTGAAGCTTTCTTT; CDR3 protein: CSVLTSGKGTEAFF
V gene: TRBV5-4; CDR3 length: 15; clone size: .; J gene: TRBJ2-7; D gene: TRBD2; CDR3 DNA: TGTGCCAGCAGCGACGGACTAGCGGGGGGTTACGAGCAGTACTTC; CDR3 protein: CASSDGLAGGYEQYF
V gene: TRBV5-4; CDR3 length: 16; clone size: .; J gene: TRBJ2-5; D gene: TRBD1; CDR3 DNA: TGTGCCAGCAGCTTCGGCGGAACAGGGGGCGACGGGACCCAGTACTTC; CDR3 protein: CASSFGGTGGDGTQYF
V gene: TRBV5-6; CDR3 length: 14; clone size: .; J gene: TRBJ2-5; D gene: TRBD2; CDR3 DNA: TGTGCCAGCAGCTCTCGGGGGGGTCGGGAGACCCAGTACTTC; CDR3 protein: CASSSRGGRETQYF
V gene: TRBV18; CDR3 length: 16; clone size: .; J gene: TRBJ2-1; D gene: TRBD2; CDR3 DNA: TGTGCCAGCTCACCACGATTAGCGGGGGACTACAATGAGCAGTTCTTC; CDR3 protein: CASSPRLAGDYNEQFF
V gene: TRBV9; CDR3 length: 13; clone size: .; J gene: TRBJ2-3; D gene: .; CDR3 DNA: TGTGCCAGCAGCTTCAAGGAGGAGGTTACGCAGTATTTT; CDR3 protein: CASSFKEEVTQYF
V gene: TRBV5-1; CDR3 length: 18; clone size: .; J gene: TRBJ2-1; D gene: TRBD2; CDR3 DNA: TGCGCCAGCAGCTCTGGCCGCAGGGTTAGCGGGGACGGTGGTGAGCAGTTCTTC; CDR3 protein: CASSSGRRVSGDGGEQFF
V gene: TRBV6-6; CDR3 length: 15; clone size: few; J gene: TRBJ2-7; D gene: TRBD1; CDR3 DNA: TGTGCCAGCAGTTACTCGAAGACAGGGTCTCACGAGCAGTACTTC; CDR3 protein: CASSYSKTGSHEQYF
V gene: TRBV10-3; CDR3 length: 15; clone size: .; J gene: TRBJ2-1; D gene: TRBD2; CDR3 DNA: TGTGCCATCTACGGGGGGACTAGTCAAGTGGATGAGCAGTTCTTC; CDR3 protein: CAIYGGTSQVDEQFF
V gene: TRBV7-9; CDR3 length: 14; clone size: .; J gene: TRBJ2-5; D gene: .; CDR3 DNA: TGTGCCAGCAGGGGCGGCAGGGCACAAGAGACCCAGTACTTC; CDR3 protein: CASRGGRAQETQYF
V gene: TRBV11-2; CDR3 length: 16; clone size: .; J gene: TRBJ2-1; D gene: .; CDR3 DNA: TGTGCCAGCAGAAAGACCAGGGTTACCTCCTACAATGAGCAGTTCTTC; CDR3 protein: CASRKTRVTSYNEQFF
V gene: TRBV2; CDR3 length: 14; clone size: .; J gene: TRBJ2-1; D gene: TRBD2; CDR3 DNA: TGTGCCAGCAGTGAACTACTAGCGGGGGATGAGCAGTTCTTC; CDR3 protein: CASSELLAGDEQFF
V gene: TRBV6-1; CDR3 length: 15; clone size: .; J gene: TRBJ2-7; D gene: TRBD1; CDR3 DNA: TGTGCCAGCAGTAAGGGACAGCTAACAATCTACGAGCAGTACTTC; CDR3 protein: CASSKGQLTIYEQYF
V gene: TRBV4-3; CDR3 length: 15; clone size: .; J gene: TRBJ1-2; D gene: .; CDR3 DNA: TGCGCCAGCAGCCAAGATTCCGGACTGAACTATGGCTACACCTTC; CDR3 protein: CASSQDSGLNYGYTF
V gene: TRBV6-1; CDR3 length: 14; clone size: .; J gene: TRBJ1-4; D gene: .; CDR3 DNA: TGTGCCAGCAGAAAACAGGGAAATAATGAAAAACTGTTTTTT; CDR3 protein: CASRKQGNNEKLFF
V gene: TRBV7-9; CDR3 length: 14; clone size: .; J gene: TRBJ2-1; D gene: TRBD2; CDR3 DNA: TGTGCCAGCAGCTTCCGACTAGCGTCCAATGAGCAGTTCTTC; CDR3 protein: CASSFRLASNEQFF
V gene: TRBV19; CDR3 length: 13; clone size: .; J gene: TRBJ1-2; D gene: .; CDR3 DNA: TGTGCCAGTAGTATAGATCGCAGGGACGGCTACACCTTC; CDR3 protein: CASSIDRRDGYTF
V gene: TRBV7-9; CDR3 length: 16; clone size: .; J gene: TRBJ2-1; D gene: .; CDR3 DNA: TGTGCCAGCAGCCACCCCCCTTCGGGGTCCTACAATGAGCAGTTCTTC; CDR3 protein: CASSHPPSGSYNEQFF
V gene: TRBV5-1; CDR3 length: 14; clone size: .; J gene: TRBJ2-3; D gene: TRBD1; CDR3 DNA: TGCGCCAGCACCCGGGACAGGGGCACAGATACGCAGTATTTT; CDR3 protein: CASTRDRGTDTQYF
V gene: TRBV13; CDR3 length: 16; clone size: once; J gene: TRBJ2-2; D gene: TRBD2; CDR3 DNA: TGTGCCAGCAGCATAAGCGGGGGGTTCCGCACCGGGGAGCTGTTTTTT; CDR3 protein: CASSISGGFRTGELFF
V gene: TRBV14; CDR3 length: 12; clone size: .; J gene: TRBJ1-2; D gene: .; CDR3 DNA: TGTGCCAGCAGCCTTGGGAGGGATGGCTACACCTTC; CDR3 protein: CASSLGRDGYTF
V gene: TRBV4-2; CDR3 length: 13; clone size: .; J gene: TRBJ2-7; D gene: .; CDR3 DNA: TGTGCCAGCAGCCAAGATGTGGGGTACGAGCAGTACTTC; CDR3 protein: CASSQDVGYEQYF
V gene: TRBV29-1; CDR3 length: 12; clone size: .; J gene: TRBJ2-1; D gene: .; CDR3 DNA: TGCAGCGTTGAACGGAGCTCCAGTGAGCAGTTCTTC; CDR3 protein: CSVERSSSEQFF
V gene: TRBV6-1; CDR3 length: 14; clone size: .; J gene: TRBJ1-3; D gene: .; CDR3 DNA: TGTGCCAGCAGTGGCAGCCGCTCTGGAAACACCATATATTTT; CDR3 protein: CASSGSRSGNTIYF
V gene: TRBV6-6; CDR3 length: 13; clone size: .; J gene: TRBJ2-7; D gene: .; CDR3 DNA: TGTGCCAGCAGTGACCCCGGCGGCTACGAGCAGTACTTC; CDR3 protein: CASSDPGGYEQYF
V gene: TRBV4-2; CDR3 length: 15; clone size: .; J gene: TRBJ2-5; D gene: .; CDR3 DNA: TGTGCCAGCAGCCAGCGCCAGGGGGGTCAAGAGACCCAGTACTTC; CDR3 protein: CASSQRQGGQETQYF
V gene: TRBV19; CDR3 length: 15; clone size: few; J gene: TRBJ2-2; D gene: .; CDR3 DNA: TGTGCCAGTGGTGGGGGGCGGCGTGTGACCGGGGAGCTGTTTTTT; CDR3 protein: CASGGGRRVTGELFF
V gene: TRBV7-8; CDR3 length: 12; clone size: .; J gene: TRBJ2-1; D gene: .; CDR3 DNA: TGTGCCAGCAGCTCAGGACCAGGCGAGCAGTTCTTC; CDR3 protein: CASSSGPGEQFF
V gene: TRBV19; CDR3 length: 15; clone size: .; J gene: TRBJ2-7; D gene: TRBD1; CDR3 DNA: TGTGCCAGTAGTCCCCGACAGGGGGCGCGGGACGAGCAGTACTTC; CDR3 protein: CASSPRQGARDEQYF
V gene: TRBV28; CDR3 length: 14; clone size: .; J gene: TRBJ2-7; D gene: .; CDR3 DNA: TGTGCCAGCAGCAAACCGGTAATGCGCTACGAGCAGTACTTC; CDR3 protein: CASSKPVMRYEQYF
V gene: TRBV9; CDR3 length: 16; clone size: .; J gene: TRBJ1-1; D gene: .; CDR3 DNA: TGTGCCAGCAGCGTAGGTCCCGGGATAGGAATCACTGAAGCTTTCTTT; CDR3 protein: CASSVGPGIGITEAFF
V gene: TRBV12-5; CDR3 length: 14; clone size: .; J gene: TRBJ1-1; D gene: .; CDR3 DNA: TGTGCTAGTGGTTTAGGGGAAAGGAACACTGAAGCTTTCTTT; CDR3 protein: CASGLGERNTEAFF
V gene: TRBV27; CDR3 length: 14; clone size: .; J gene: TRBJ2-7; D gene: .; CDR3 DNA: TGTGCCAGCAGTTCCGGATTAACTAACTACGAGCAGTACTTC; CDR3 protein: CASSSGLTNYEQYF
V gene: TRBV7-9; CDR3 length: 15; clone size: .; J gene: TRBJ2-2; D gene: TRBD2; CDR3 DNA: TGTGCCAGCAGCCTAGCGGGGGGGCTCACCGGGGAGCTGTTTTTT; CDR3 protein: CASSLAGGLTGELFF
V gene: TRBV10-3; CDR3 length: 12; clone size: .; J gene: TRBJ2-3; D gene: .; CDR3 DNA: TGTGCCATCAGTGAGAAGTTGGATACGCAGTATTTT; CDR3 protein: CAISEKLDTQYF
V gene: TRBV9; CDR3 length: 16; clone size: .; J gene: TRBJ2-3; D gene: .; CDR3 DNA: TGTGCCAGCAGCGTAGCAGGGAGACGGGGAGTAGATACGCAGTATTTT; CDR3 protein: CASSVAGRRGVDTQYF
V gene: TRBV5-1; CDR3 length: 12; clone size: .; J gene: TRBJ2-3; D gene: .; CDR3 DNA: TGCGCCACCCAAGGCGAGGGGGGTACGCAGTATTTT; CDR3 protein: CATQGEGGTQYF
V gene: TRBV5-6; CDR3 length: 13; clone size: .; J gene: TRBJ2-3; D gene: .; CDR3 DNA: TGTGCCAGCAGCCCGATATCAGCAGATACGCAGTATTTT; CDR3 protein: CASSPISADTQYF
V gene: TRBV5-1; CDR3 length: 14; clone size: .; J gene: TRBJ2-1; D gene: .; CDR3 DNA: TGCGCCAGCAGCCGAGGGGGCTCCTACAATGAGCAGTTCTTC; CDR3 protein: CASSRGGSYNEQFF
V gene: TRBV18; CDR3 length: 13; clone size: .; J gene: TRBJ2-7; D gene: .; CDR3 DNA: TGTGCCAGCTCACCACCAAATGCCTACGAGCAGTACTTC; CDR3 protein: CASSPPNAYEQYF